The 4 T cell receptor beta chains listed next were all sequenced from one sample in a study of monozygotic twins with inflammatory bowel disease. One entry per CDR3 protein, without DNA, is what TCRdb gives after re-calling the 5' RACE reads. The sample includes about 440,000 distinct CDR3 sequences. Sequenced: blood. The receptors were gathered from a human donor with ulcerative colitis or Crohn's disease, or a healthy co-twin of an affected twin (not recorded which).

The chain recombines TRBV5-1 with TRBJ2-3; TCRdb reports TRBD2, a call that lacks DNA to check it against. CDR1 and CDR2 from the germline V gene are SGHRS and YFSETQ. This CDR3 is built from 19 residues. The CDR3 here is CASSFRGLAGRTATDTQYF. Full variable domain (missing parts from reference TRBV5-1 and TRBJ2-3): KAGVTQTPRYLIKTRGQQVTLSCSPISGHRSVSWYQQTPGQGLQFLFEYFSETQRNKGNFPGRFSGRQFSNSRSEMNVSTLELGDSALYLCASSFRGLAGRTATDTQYFGPGTRLTVL.

The chain links TRBV6-1 to TRBJ1-5; TCRdb designates TRBD1, a call that cannot be tested without DNA. This CDR3 comprises 18 residues. CDR1 and CDR2 (germline): MNHNS, SASEGT. CDR3 residues: CASLPRGPPQYSNQPQHF.

This chain connects TRBV4-3 to TRBJ2-7. This CDR3 comprises 15 residues. CDR1 and CDR2 from the germline V gene are LGHNA and YSLEER. CDR3 in amino acids: CASSQDREVAYEQYF.

The rearrangement joins TRBV6-1 to TRBJ1-1; TCRdb designates TRBD1, a call that cannot be tested without DNA. This CDR3 has 15 residues. Germline-derived CDR1 and CDR2 are MNHNS and SASEGT. This CDR3 reads CASRDQDRVNTEAFF.